The TCR beta chain under discussion was sequenced for a study of blood T cell repertoires in COVID-19. For the study at large: Whether acute or convalescent, the COVID-19 samples came from the United States, Italy and Spain.

Germline lookup yields CDR1 MGHRA and CDR2 YSYEKL. The CDR3 totals 17 residues. Notes on this clone: The junction and the germline gene differ at one end; a read error may be behind it.

How the authors handled the data: How many nucleated cells were present was estimated from reference gene primer amplification. Profiled with immunoSEQ multiplex PCR; TCRdb holds only in-frame clones, not every one. The V and J calls and clone size were taken over from that table, and D and trimming were inferred from the DNA. This sample has some 190,000 clones, with about 90% found just once. Sequenced: peripheral blood. J is TRBJ1-5 and V is TRBV4-1; maybe TRBD1 (5 bases). This clonotype was obtained from a man aged 18 to 30 with active or convalescent COVID-19. CDR3 amino acids: CATSRIIQTGVHQPQHF. The DNA for the CDR3 is TGCGCCACCAGCCGTATTATTCAAACGGGGGTACATCAGCCCCAGCATTTT.